The 19 T cell receptor beta chains below all came from one sample that was sequenced in a study of cytomegalovirus exposure and HLA in healthy donors. The PCR ran on 60 Vbeta and 13 Jbeta primers. Sequencing used immunoSEQ multiplex PCR; TCRdb keeps in-frame clones, though not all of them. The sample contains roughly 100,000 clones, about three quarters of which appear only once. Material for sequencing was PBMCs. These receptors all come from a man between 40 and 49 years old in good health and CMV-seronegative.

This rearrangement joins TRBV4-2 to TRBJ1-2; D may be TRBD1 (5 bases). The CDR3 sequence is 16 residues long. The ends were cut back, 2 bases at V and 4 bases at J, with 17 bases in the middle. The germline V gene has CDR1 LGHNA and CDR2 YNFKEQ. Here the CDR3 DNA reads TGTGCCAGCAGCCAAATAGGTGTTCAGGGCTCCTATGGCTACACCTTC. Amino acids: CASSQIGVQGSYGYTF.

The chain employs TRBV25-1 and TRBJ1-1; TRBD1 matches 9 bases. Germline CDR1 is MGHDK and CDR2 is SYGVNS. The length of the CDR3 is 14 residues. V lost 3 bases to trimming and J lost 3 bases; unmatched junction nucleotides: 2. CDR3 in amino acids: CASSETGGDTEAFF. Here the CDR3 DNA reads TGTGCCAGCAGTGAGACAGGGGGGGACACTGAAGCTTTCTTT.

The V gene is TRBV5-1, the J gene TRBJ1-1, with 7 bases matching TRBD1. The CDR3 totals 15 residues. Germline assignment: CDR1 SGHRS and CDR2 YFSETQ. V trimming: 4 bases; J trimming: 1 base; junction bases outside the gene matches: 7. Here the CDR3 reads CASSIGQARNTEAFF. CDR3 bases: TGCGCCAGCAGCATCGGACAGGCACGGAACACTGAAGCTTTCTTT.

CDR3 nucleotide sequence: TGCGCCAGCAGCCAAGTAGGCAGGGTGCGCGAGCAGTACTTC. It encodes CASSQVGRVREQYF. The genes are TRBV4-1 and TRBJ2-7, with TRBD1 as a possible D gene (5 bases). V lost 1 base to trimming and J lost 6 bases, with 13 bases between them. The germline V gene encodes CDR1 MGHRA and CDR2 YSYEKL. This CDR3 spans 14 amino acids.

V and J are TRBV2 and TRBJ1-1; 11 bases agree with TRBD1. Germline values: CDR1 SNHLY, CDR2 FYNNEI. V shed 5 bases and J 5 bases; nucleotides not matched to a gene: 4. CDR3 size: 14 residues. The CDR3 loop reads CASSLDRGLTEAFF. CDR3 DNA: TGTGCCAGCAGTTTGGACAGGGGGCTGACTGAAGCTTTCTTT.

The CDR3 is CASNDRAVRDTEAFF. CDR3 nucleotide sequence: TGTGCCAGCAACGACAGGGCCGTTCGGGACACTGAAGCTTTCTTT. V and J are TRBV6-6 and TRBJ1-1; 7 nucleotides match TRBD1. Germline V gene sequence: CDR1 MNHNY, CDR2 SVGAGI (reference sequence). V lost 7 bases, J lost 3 bases, and 11 bases stayed unmatched. There are 15 residues in the CDR3.

V usage is TRBV4-1 and J usage is TRBJ1-6; 8 nucleotides match TRBD1. The CDR3 sequence is 16 residues long. CDR1 is MGHRA and CDR2 is YSYEKL in the germline V gene. Germline trimming cut 4 bases from V and 10 bases from J; bases unmatched to any gene: 12. In DNA, the CDR3 is TGCGCCAGCAGCCCCAAGGACAGGGCGGTTTCGTCACCCCTCCACTTT. Its protein product is CASSPKDRAVSSPLHF.

This rearrangement joins TRBV9 to TRBJ1-1, with D tentatively TRBD1 (5 bases). V gave up 6 bases and J gave up 0 bases, with 15 bases separating them. Germline assignment: CDR1 SGDLS and CDR2 YYNGEE. The CDR3 has 15 amino acids. The CDR3 DNA reads TGTGCCAGCACCGTGGGGGGGGTAATGAACACTGAAGCTTTCTTT. It yields the protein CASTVGGVMNTEAFF.

The chain links TRBV5-6 to TRBJ2-2, with 9 bases fitting TRBD2. The CDR3 has 17 amino acids. The ends lost 0 bases at V and 2 bases at J; junction bases unmatched: 5. The germline CDR1 and CDR2 sequences are SGHDT and YYEEEE. The CDR3 bases are TGTGCCAGCAGCTTGGTATTAGCGGGGGAAAACACCGGGGAGCTGTTTTTT. The encoded protein is CASSLVLAGENTGELFF.

The chain uses TRBV6-1 and TRBJ1-3; D might be TRBD1 (5 bases). The CDR3 length is 18 residues. Deletions cut 2 bases from V and 2 bases from J, with 19 bases between. Looked up from germline, CDR1 is MNHNS and CDR2 is SASEGT. The CDR3 nucleotides read TGTGCCAGCAGTGAATTCATGGGAGGGGACGCCACTGGAAACACCATATATTTT. Its protein product is CASSEFMGGDATGNTIYF.

The V gene is TRBV19, the J gene TRBJ2-3; tentatively, D is TRBD2 (5 bases). This CDR3 has 11 residues. The germline CDR1 and CDR2 sequences are LNHDA and SQIVND (reference sequence). The CDR3 DNA reads TGTGCTAATTCGGGAACAGATACGCAGTATTTT. Amino acid sequence: CANSGTDTQYF.

The sample holds a few counts of this clone. This sequence joins TRBV5-4 and TRBJ2-5, with 7 positions matching TRBD1. Trimming took 3 bases from V and 4 from J; bases not matched to a gene: 12. Germline values: CDR1 SGHNT, CDR2 YYREEE (reference sequence). The CDR3 runs to 16 residues. CDR3 loop: CASSSPRHRGSETQYF. CDR3 DNA sequence: TGTGCCAGCAGCTCTCCAAGGCACAGGGGCTCAGAGACCCAGTACTTC.

V is TRBV13 and J is TRBJ1-6; D unclear. Germline V gene data show CDR1 as PRHDT and CDR2 as FYEKMQ (reference sequence). The CDR3 runs 13 residues. Trimming left V 1 base short and J 5 bases short, with 3 bases between. CDR3 DNA: TGTGCCAGCAGCTTAGCTGATAATTCACCCCTCCACTTT. Protein sequence: CASSLADNSPLHF.

The chain uses TRBV7-6 and TRBJ2-1; 8 nucleotides align to TRBD1. CDR3 length equals 17 residues. V trimming: 1 base; J trimming: 0 bases; junction bases outside the gene matches: 5. In germline, CDR1 is SGHVS, CDR2 FNYEAQ. This chain's CDR3 is CASSLGIGQGSYNEQFF. The CDR3, as DNA: TGTGCCAGCAGCTTAGGGATCGGACAGGGCTCCTACAATGAGCAGTTCTTC. Full variable domain (outside the CDR3, taken from reference TRBV7-6 and TRBJ2-1): GAGVSQSPRYKVTKRGQDVALRCDPISGHVSLYWYRQALGQGPEFLTYFNYEAQQDKSGLPNDRFSAERPEGSISTLTIQRTEQRDSAMYRCASSLGIGQGSYNEQFFGPGTRLTVL.

The CDR3, as DNA: TGTGCCAGCAGCTGGCGGGACGCAACTGAAGCTTTCTTT. The encoded protein is CASSWRDATEAFF. The V call is TRBV7-3, the J call TRBJ1-1; maybe TRBD1 (5 bases). V lost 4 bases, J lost 5 bases, and 11 bases lay in between. Germline V CDR1 and CDR2: SGHTA, FQGTGA. This CDR3 contains 13 residues.

The genes are TRBV11-2 and TRBJ1-4, with D perhaps TRBD1 (6 bases). This CDR3 is built from 17 residues. V was shortened by 5 bases and J by 0 bases, with 16 bases between the two germline ends. Germline CDR1 is SGHAT and CDR2 is FQNNGV. Written as DNA, the CDR3 is TGTGCCAGCAGCCAATCCGGGACAAAGGCAACTAATGAAAAACTGTTTTTT. Protein product: CASSQSGTKATNEKLFF.

This clone has only one observation. The chain is built from TRBV5-4 and TRBJ2-5, with a weak D call TRBD1 (5 bases). In germline, CDR1 is SGHNT, CDR2 YYREEE (reference sequence). This CDR3 spans 15 amino acids. V was clipped by 2 bases and J by 4 bases, with 15 bases between them. DNA for the CDR3: TGTGCCAGCAGCTTACGGCAGGGCCAAGGAGAGACCCAGTACTTC. This codes for CASSLRQGQGETQYF.

The J gene is TRBJ2-7, the V gene TRBV30, with D possibly matching TRBD1 (5 bases). The CDR3 is 16 residues long. CDR1 and CDR2 from the germline V gene are GTSNPN and SVGIG (reference sequence). The ends were cut back, 1 base at V and 6 bases at J, with 22 bases in the middle. As DNA, the CDR3 is TGTGCCTGGAGTGGGGCAACAGGATTGTATGTGGGCGAGCAGTACTTC. Protein product: CAWSGATGLYVGEQYF.

The genes are TRBV7-2 and TRBJ2-7; D possibly corresponds to TRBD1 (5 bases). Germline V gene sequence: CDR1 SGHTA, CDR2 FQGNSA. Trimming shortened V by 0 bases and J by 2 bases, and 11 bases separated the two germline ends. The CDR3 consists of 15 residues. The CDR3 DNA reads as TGTGCCAGCAGCTTAGCGCTCAGGGAAGCCTACGAGCAGTACTTC. Translation: CASSLALREAYEQYF. Variable domain in full (rest from reference TRBV7-2 and TRBJ2-7): GAGVSQSPSNKVTEKGKDVELRCDPISGHTALYWYRQSLGQGLEFLIYFQGNSAPDKSGLPSDRFSAERTGGSVSTLTIQRTQQEDSAVYLCASSLALREAYEQYFGPGTRLTVT.